This is a list of T cell receptor beta chains from one sample in a study of blood T cell repertoires in COVID-19. Profiled with immunoSEQ multiplex PCR; TCRdb holds only in-frame clones, not every one. The sample yields under 300,000 clones, less than 85% seen once. Sequencing used peripheral blood. The receptors here all came from a human donor with COVID-19, enrolled during active disease. The donor label of this sample is uncertain. CDR3s include the opening cysteine and the closing phenylalanine or tryptophan. A D gene is named only where the DNA matches it firmly. Some rows mark clone size as missing; the rest say once, few, many or name a class of expanded clone.

j_call: TRBJ2-6
clone_size: NA
d_call: NA
v_call: TRBV10-3
cdr3_aa: CAISESVRSGANVLTF
cdr3_nt: TGTGCCATCAGTGAGTCAGTGAGATCTGGGGCCAACGTCCTGACTTTC

j_call: TRBJ1-1
clone_size: NA
d_call: NA
v_call: TRBV29-1
cdr3_aa: CSVLPSQNEAFF
cdr3_nt: TGCAGCGTTCTCCCTTCCCAGAATGAAGCTTTCTTT

j_call: TRBJ2-5
clone_size: NA
d_call: TRBD2
v_call: TRBV28
cdr3_aa: CASRKTSSGSWKTQYF
cdr3_nt: TGTGCCAGCAGAAAAACTTCTAGCGGGAGCTGGAAGACCCAGTACTTC

j_call: TRBJ2-1
clone_size: NA
d_call: NA
v_call: TRBV7-2
cdr3_aa: CASTPFPKNEQFF
cdr3_nt: TGTGCCAGCACCCCATTTCCAAAAAATGAGCAGTTCTTC

j_call: TRBJ1-2
clone_size: NA
d_call: NA
v_call: TRBV7-2
cdr3_aa: CASSPAGGWSLKGYTF
cdr3_nt: TGTGCCAGCAGCCCTGCGGGGGGGTGGTCGTTGAAGGGCTACACCTTC

j_call: TRBJ1-5
clone_size: NA
d_call: NA
v_call: TRBV21-1
cdr3_aa: CASSKHRKGPQPQHF
cdr3_nt: TGTGCCAGCAGCAAACACCGGAAGGGGCCCCAGCCCCAGCATTTT

j_call: TRBJ2-1
clone_size: NA
d_call: TRBD2
v_call: TRBV5-1
cdr3_aa: CASSLGTSGRGEQFF
cdr3_nt: TGCGCCAGCAGCTTGGGGACTAGCGGGAGGGGGGAGCAGTTCTTC

j_call: TRBJ2-7
clone_size: NA
d_call: NA
v_call: TRBV18
cdr3_aa: CASSPTAYEQYF
cdr3_nt: TGTGCCAGCTCACCGACTGCCTACGAGCAGTACTTC

j_call: TRBJ1-2
clone_size: NA
d_call: TRBD1
v_call: TRBV27
cdr3_aa: CASSSSGTVGYTF
cdr3_nt: TGTGCCAGCAGTTCCTCCGGGACAGTCGGCTACACCTTC

j_call: TRBJ2-2
clone_size: NA
d_call: NA
v_call: TRBV28
cdr3_aa: CASSLGPNTGELFF
cdr3_nt: TGTGCCAGCAGTTTGGGCCCGAACACCGGGGAGCTGTTTTTT

j_call: TRBJ2-2
clone_size: NA
d_call: TRBD2
v_call: TRBV4-3
cdr3_aa: CASSQPNVAGTGELFF
cdr3_nt: TGCGCCAGCAGCCAACCGAACGTAGCGGGCACCGGGGAGCTGTTTTTT

j_call: TRBJ1-2
clone_size: NA
d_call: NA
v_call: TRBV28
cdr3_aa: CASSSPRQAFLYGYTF
cdr3_nt: TGTGCCAGCAGTTCCCCCCGACAGGCCTTTCTTTATGGCTACACCTTC

j_call: TRBJ2-5
clone_size: NA
d_call: TRBD2
v_call: TRBV3-1/TRBV3-2
cdr3_aa: CASSQAREVGTQYF
cdr3_nt: TGTGCCAGCAGCCAAGCGCGGGAGGTGGGGACCCAGTACTTC

j_call: TRBJ2-7
clone_size: NA
d_call: TRBD2
v_call: TRBV9
cdr3_aa: CASSPSQGLAGGQEQYF
cdr3_nt: TGTGCCAGCAGCCCAAGCCAGGGACTAGCGGGAGGGCAGGAGCAGTACTTC

j_call: TRBJ2-1
clone_size: once
d_call: TRBD2
v_call: TRBV5-5
cdr3_aa: CASSLDGTSDNEQFF
cdr3_nt: TGTGCCAGCAGCTTGGATGGGACTAGCGACAATGAGCAGTTCTTC

j_call: TRBJ2-3
clone_size: NA
d_call: TRBD2
v_call: TRBV7-2
cdr3_aa: CASSLLAGGMDTQYF
cdr3_nt: TGTGCCAGCAGCTTGCTAGCGGGAGGAATGGATACGCAGTATTTT

j_call: TRBJ1-1
clone_size: NA
d_call: TRBD1
v_call: TRBV2
cdr3_aa: CASRMTGSAQAFF
cdr3_nt: TGTGCCAGCAGGATGACAGGGTCCGCTCAGGCTTTCTTT

j_call: TRBJ1-6
clone_size: once
d_call: TRBD1
v_call: TRBV6-5
cdr3_aa: CASSSQGVGSPLHF
cdr3_nt: TGTGCCAGCAGTTCTCAGGGGGTTGGTTCACCCCTCCACTTT

j_call: TRBJ1-6
clone_size: NA
d_call: NA
v_call: TRBV5-6
cdr3_aa: CASSGYRFPYNSPLHF
cdr3_nt: TGTGCCAGCAGCGGGTACAGGTTTCCCTATAATTCACCCCTCCACTTT

j_call: TRBJ1-1
clone_size: NA
d_call: NA
v_call: TRBV7-9
cdr3_aa: CASSRVGQTNTEAFF
cdr3_nt: TGTGCCAGCAGCCGCGTCGGACAGACGAACACTGAAGCTTTCTTT